This is a list of T cell receptor beta chains from one sample in a study of T cell responses to AZD1222 COVID-19 vaccine. Using immunoSEQ multiplex PCR, the repertoire was profiled, and TCRdb retains in-frame clones only, with some absent. The profile shows about 170,000 clones, about nine tenths of them singletons. The material sequenced was peripheral blood, taken on day 0 of AZD1222 vaccination. These receptors were taken from an adult in good health. Both conserved end residues are part of each CDR3. Each record gives: D gene, V gene, clone size, J gene, CDR3 DNA, CDR3 protein. The D gene is left open where the match is weak. Expanded clones get a size class; other rows say once, few or many, or leave the size out.

>-|TRBV5-1|few|TRBJ1-5
TGCGCCAGCAGCTTGGGTCACAATCAGCCCCAGCATTTT
CASSLGHNQPQHF
>TRBD1|TRBV2|-|TRBJ1-1
TGTGCCACTGGAGGAGGGGGCCCTCATCTGTTGCGCACTGAAGCTTTCTTT
CATGGGGPHLLRTEAFF
>TRBD2|TRBV5-1|-|TRBJ2-7
TGCGCCAGCAGCTTGAGACTAGCGGACGAGCAGTACTTC
CASSLRLADEQYF
>TRBD1|TRBV6-1|-|TRBJ1-1
TGTGCCAGCAGTGAAACCAGGGGGTACACTGAAGCTTTCTTT
CASSETRGYTEAFF
>TRBD1|TRBV19|-|TRBJ2-1
TGTGCCAGTAGTATAGGACAGGGAACGAGTGAGCAGTTCTTC
CASSIGQGTSEQFF
>-|TRBV27|-|TRBJ1-5
TGTGCCAGCAGCCCGGGGCAGGGGACTCAGCCCCAGCATTTT
CASSPGQGTQPQHF
>-|TRBV7-2|once|TRBJ2-4
TGTGCCAGCAGCTTAACCGGGGGAAGTTTGGTAAACATTCAGTACTTC
CASSLTGGSLVNIQYF
>-|TRBV9|-|TRBJ1-4
TGTGCCAGCAGCGCCGTCGGGGATGGAAAACTGTTTTTT
CASSAVGDGKLFF
>-|TRBV24-1|-|TRBJ1-5
TGTGCCCTGGGCACATATAGCAATCAGCCCCAGCATTTT
CALGTYSNQPQHF
>-|TRBV2|-|TRBJ1-5
TGTGCCAGCAGTCCGGGGTCGGGGAGGGCGCTCCGGAAGCAGCCCCAGCATTTT
CASSPGSGRALRKQPQHF
>TRBD1|TRBV6-5|-|TRBJ2-7
TGTGCCAGCCGCCGGGGACAGGGATACGAGCAGTACTTC
CASRRGQGYEQYF
>TRBD1|TRBV4-3|-|TRBJ2-7
TGCGCCAGCAGCCTAATACAGGGGAGCGAGCAGTACTTC
CASSLIQGSEQYF
>-|TRBV7-9|-|TRBJ1-3
TGTGCCAGCAGTTCTCGAGCGGGGGCAGGGCAAGGAAACACCATATATTTT
CASSSRAGAGQGNTIYF
>TRBD1|TRBV5-1|-|TRBJ2-7
TGCGCCAGCAGCTCGCCCTACGTGGGACAGGGGGCGGGAGAGCAGTACTTC
CASSSPYVGQGAGEQYF
>TRBD1|TRBV7-2|-|TRBJ1-6
TGTGCCAGCAGCTTAAGAGGGACAGGGGGTATCCTCCACTTT
CASSLRGTGGILHF
>-|TRBV30|-|TRBJ2-5
TGTGCCTGGAAATTCGGTGGGACGCGGCAAGAGACCCAGTACTTC
CAWKFGGTRQETQYF
>-|TRBV3-1/TRBV3-2|-|TRBJ1-2
TGTGCCAGCAGTCGTAAAGGGGGGTTCGGTGGCTACACCTTC
CASSRKGGFGGYTF
>-|TRBV5-4|once|TRBJ1-1
TGTGCCAGCAGCGGAAACAGGGCTTTGAACACTGAAGCTTTCTTT
CASSGNRALNTEAFF
>-|TRBV18|-|TRBJ1-3
TGTGCCAGCTCACCCGATAGGGTTACTGGAAACACCATATATTTT
CASSPDRVTGNTIYF
>TRBD2|TRBV4-2|-|TRBJ2-3
TGTGCCAGCAGCCAAGATCGGGGGGGTAGCACAGATACGCAGTATTTT
CASSQDRGGSTDTQYF
>-|TRBV7-9|-|TRBJ2-2
TGTGCCAGCAGCCTCCGCTGGAACACCGGGGAGCTGTTTTTT
CASSLRWNTGELFF
>-|TRBV5-1|few|TRBJ2-1
TGCGCCAGCAGCTTGGGCTGGACCCCACACAATGAGCAGTTCTTC
CASSLGWTPHNEQFF
>-|TRBV19|-|TRBJ2-4
TGTGCCAGTAGTATTGTATGCGGGCCGGGTGGGTGCATTCAGTACTTC
CASSIVCGPGGCIQYF
>-|TRBV5-1|once|TRBJ2-2
TGCGCCAGCAGCTTGGAGGTCAGGCTCCCCGGGGAGCTGTTTTTT
CASSLEVRLPGELFF
>TRBD1|TRBV6-2/TRBV6-3|-|TRBJ2-7
TGTGCCAGCAGTGACAGGGGGTACGAGCAGTACTTC
CASSDRGYEQYF
>-|TRBV4-1|-|TRBJ1-5
TGCGCCAGCAGCCAATTTCGGGGGTTTAGTCAGCCCCAGCATTTT
CASSQFRGFSQPQHF
>-|TRBV6-1|-|TRBJ1-1
TGTGCCAGCAGTGAGGGGGGCAGGGTCACTGAAGCTTTCTTT
CASSEGGRVTEAFF
>-|TRBV7-2|-|TRBJ1-1
TGTGCCAGCAGTCGACAATCTGAAGCTTTCTTT
CASSRQSEAFF
>-|TRBV7-8|-|TRBJ1-2
TGTGCCAGCAGCCCCCTTAACTATGGCTACACCTTC
CASSPLNYGYTF
>-|TRBV11-2|medium-sized|TRBJ2-2
TGTGCCAGCAGCTTGGGGGTACCCGGGGAGCTGTTTTTT
CASSLGVPGELFF
>-|TRBV3-1/TRBV3-2|once|TRBJ2-1
TGTGCCAGCAGCCAATGGCAGGGTATTGAGCAGTTCTTC
CASSQWQGIEQFF
>TRBD1|TRBV10-2|-|TRBJ1-1
TGCGCCAGCAGCCTGACAGGGGGGTACGAAGCTTTCTTT
CASSLTGGYEAFF
>TRBD2|TRBV4-1|-|TRBJ2-7
TGCGCCAGCAGCCCTAACAAGGGTGGCGGGAGATATTCCTACGAGCAGTACTTC
CASSPNKGGGRYSYEQYF
>TRBD1|TRBV5-8|-|TRBJ1-5
TGTGCCAGCAGCCCCCTGACAGGGGTAAGGAGCAATCAGCCCCAGCATTTT
CASSPLTGVRSNQPQHF
>-|TRBV5-1|-|TRBJ1-2
TGCGCCAGCAGCTTGGGCGCAGGGGTTAACTATGGCTACACCTTC
CASSLGAGVNYGYTF
>-|TRBV27|-|TRBJ2-7
TGTGCCAGCAGTTTTTCAGGGATCACCTACGAGCAGTACTTC
CASSFSGITYEQYF
>-|TRBV4-1|-|TRBJ1-1
TGCGCCAGCAGCCAAGATCCCCAGTCCGCAGGAAGAGCTTTCTTT
CASSQDPQSAGRAFF
>-|TRBV7-9|-|TRBJ2-2
TGTGCCAGCAGCTTAGGGTCCACCACCGGGGAGCTGTTTTTT
CASSLGSTTGELFF
>-|TRBV7-2|once|TRBJ1-1
TGTGCCAGCAGCCCAAGGTGGGGGCGTGATGAAGCTTTCTTT
CASSPRWGRDEAFF
>TRBD2|TRBV2|-|TRBJ2-3
TGTGCCAGCAGTGGTTGGACTAGCGGGACCCCAGATACGCAGTATTTT
CASSGWTSGTPDTQYF
>TRBD2|TRBV30|-|TRBJ2-5
TGTGCCTCCAGACTAGCGGGGGCCTCAGTAGGGACCCAGTACTTC
CASRLAGASVGTQYF
>TRBD2|TRBV7-6|-|TRBJ2-7
TGTGCCAGCAGCTTAGGCGGGAGCCAAGCCTACGAGCAGTACTTC
CASSLGGSQAYEQYF
>TRBD1|TRBV7-2|-|TRBJ1-1
TGTGCCAGCAGCTTATCCTCAGGGGGAAGCACTGAAGCTTTCTTT
CASSLSSGGSTEAFF
>-|TRBV10-2|-|TRBJ2-1
TGCGCCAGCAGTGAGTCTAATGAGCAGTTCTTC
CASSESNEQFF
>-|TRBV14|-|TRBJ2-1
TGTGCCAGCACCCCCGGGGTGCCCTACAATGAGCAGTTCTTC
CASTPGVPYNEQFF
>TRBD1|TRBV27|-|TRBJ2-1
TGTGCCAGCAGTTTGGACAGGTATTTGGGAAATGAGCAGTTCTTC
CASSLDRYLGNEQFF
>TRBD1|TRBV6-5|-|TRBJ1-4
TGTGCCAGCGGAAGGGGGACAGGGTCCGGAGAAAAACTGTTTTTT
CASGRGTGSGEKLFF
>-|TRBV18|-|TRBJ2-4
TGTGCCAGCTCACCTGGAGGCAGTCCCTTAGCCAAAAACATTCAGTACTTC
CASSPGGSPLAKNIQYF
>TRBD2|TRBV20-1|-|TRBJ2-1
TGCAGTGCTAGTAAGCCTAGCGGGGGGGCCGGCAATGAGCAGTTCTTC
CSASKPSGGAGNEQFF
>TRBD2|TRBV20-1|-|TRBJ2-1
TGCAGTGCTAGTCAGGTTACCGGGGGGAGGACTGAGCAGTTCTTC
CSASQVTGGRTEQFF
>-|TRBV7-9|-|TRBJ1-4
TGTGCCAGCAGCTTAGCCGGGCTCGCTAATGAAAAACTGTTTTTT
CASSLAGLANEKLFF
>TRBD1|TRBV6-5|few|TRBJ2-7
TGTGCCAGCAGGGGCGGGACAGGGGGTATTTACGAGCAGTACTTC
CASRGGTGGIYEQYF
>TRBD1|TRBV6-5|-|TRBJ1-2
TGTGCCAGCAGTTACTTGGCCAGGGGGCCCTATGGCTACACCTTC
CASSYLARGPYGYTF
>-|TRBV4-1|-|TRBJ1-2
TGCGCCAGCAGCCAGGACAGCCTCACGGGCCGCTATGGCTACACCTTC
CASSQDSLTGRYGYTF